This TCR beta chain was recorded in a study of blood T cells in healthy people across ages. V was pared by 6 bases and J by 1 base, with 3 bases of the junction left unmatched. The CDR3 spans 15 residues. This clonotype has just a few counts. At least 5 micrograms of total RNA were extracted per sample. Next came a second PCR, run for about 7 to 12 cycles, which used a sample-barcoded 5' primer along with a J-beta primer mix. TCRdb recomputed calls from the 5' RACE reads with MiXCR, one row per CDR3 protein. The sample comprises around 2 million distinct CDR3 sequences, approximately 39% of which are singletons, and more than 20% rests with the top ten.

This sequence originates from a human donor in good health. The sequenced sample was blood. The V gene is TRBV12-3 or TRBV12-4, the J gene TRBJ2-1, with 10 bases that match TRBD1. The CDR3 protein is CASRRTGGSYNEQFF. CDR3 coding DNA: TGTGCCAGCAGACGGACAGGGGGGTCCTACAATGAGCAGTTCTTC.